These 6 T cell receptor beta chains were all obtained from the same sample, sequenced in a study of T cell responses to AZD1222 COVID-19 vaccine. Measured with immunoSEQ multiplex PCR; TCRdb has only the in-frame clones, and not every one. The profile covers about 140,000 clones, with approximately 90% appearing a single time and 2.8% taken by the ten largest. Sequencing was performed on peripheral blood, taken on day 0 of AZD1222 vaccination. The receptors come from an adult in good health.

This clone was found a few times. CDR3 bases: TGTGCTAGTGGTTTGGAGGCTAGCGGCCGGAGGGGCATTCAGTACTTC. Its protein product is CASGLEASGRRGIQYF. The gene calls are TRBV12-5 and TRBJ2-4; TRBD2 matches 7 bases. This CDR3 has 16 amino acids. V was clipped by 1 base and J by 9 bases; unmatched bases: 12. Germline V gene data show CDR1 as LGHNT and CDR2 as FRNRAP.

V usage is TRBV12-3 or TRBV12-4 and J usage is TRBJ1-1, with D hard to call. This CDR3 comprises 13 residues. Trimming shortened V by 6 bases and J by 5 bases, and 13 bases separated the two germline ends. CDR3 amino acids: CASRRRIWTEAFF. CDR3 nucleotides: TGTGCCAGCAGAAGACGGATCTGGACTGAAGCTTTCTTT.

The chain joins TRBV18 to TRBJ1-5, with TRBD1 identical over 7 bases. Germline CDR1 and CDR2: KGHSH and LQKENI. The CDR3 is made up of 13 amino acids. The V gene end was trimmed by 3 bases and the J gene end by 6 bases; junction bases not matched to a gene: 2. This CDR3 reads CASSPDRAQPQHF. CDR3 DNA: TGTGCCAGCTCACCTGACAGGGCTCAGCCCCAGCATTTT.

The CDR3 coding sequence is TGTGCCAGCAGCTTACTGGGGCGTAACCCTCCGTTCTTC. This translates into CASSLLGRNPPFF. The chain is built from TRBV7-9 and TRBJ2-1; TRBD1 might be the D (5 bases). V lost 2 bases and J 15 bases, leaving 17 bases between the germline ends. This CDR3 comprises 13 residues. Germline assignment: CDR1 SEHNR and CDR2 FQNEAQ (reference sequence).

CDR3 amino acids: CASSSQVNTEAFF. CDR3 in DNA: TGTGCCAGCAGCTCACAGGTTAACACTGAAGCTTTCTTT. The chain has TRBV7-3 and TRBJ1-1, with D possibly TRBD1 on 5 matching bases. Germline V lookup: CDR1 SGHTA, CDR2 FQGTGA. V lost 4 bases to trimming and J lost 2 bases, with 8 bases between them. The CDR3 covers 13 residues.

The chain links TRBV6-4 to TRBJ1-1; D unclear. Germline assignment: CDR1 MRHNA and CDR2 SNTAGT. With 4 bases removed from V and 7 bases from J, the gap between germline ends came to 16 bases. The CDR3 consists of 14 residues. In DNA form, the CDR3 reads TGTGCCAGCAGTGTCGGAGCATGGTATGGTGAAGCTTTCTTT. As protein: CASSVGAWYGEAFF.